This T cell receptor (beta chain) was sequenced in a study of blood T cell repertoires in COVID-19. Study-level information: Samples representing acute and convalescent COVID-19 were sourced from the United States, Italy and Spain. PBMCs, B-cell-depleted T cells, or T cells provided the cDNA or gDNA that made up the material.

The authors' processing: Amplified reference gene primers provided the basis for estimating nucleated cell counts. Generated by immunoSEQ multiplex PCR, the TCRdb table keeps only in-frame clones and is missing some. V and J calls and clone size follow that table, whereas D and trimming were derived from the DNA. This table holds around 100,000 clones, 84% found once. J gave up 7 bases and V 2 bases, and 15 bases lay outside the gene matches. There are 18 residues in the CDR3. CDR1 is MDHEN and CDR2 is SYDVKM in the germline V gene. What was sequenced was peripheral blood. This clonotype was sampled from a woman in her thirties or forties with acute or convalescent COVID-19. This chain uses TRBV28 with TRBJ2-1; TRBD2 aligns across 9 bases. CDR3 amino acids: CASSLRSSRGGRENEQFF. The CDR3 DNA sequence: TGTGCCAGCAGTTTACGTTCATCGCGGGGGGGCCGGGAGAATGAGCAGTTCTTC.